Each of the 26 T cell receptor beta chains below was sequenced from the same sample in a study of identical twins. MiXCR was run by TCRdb on the 5' RACE reads, yielding one entry per CDR3 protein. The profile covers about 570,000 distinct CDR3 sequences, with roughly 9.5% appearing a single time and roughly 3.2% taken by the ten largest. The data also belong to a second study, concerning yellow fever vaccine responses in identical twins.

Sample: PBMCs. All receptors derive from a woman aged 18-35 years in good health.

There are many counts of this clonotype. This sequence joins TRBV12-3 or TRBV12-4 and TRBJ1-1; D gene uncertain. The V gene lost 1 base and the J gene lost 2 bases, with 14 bases spanning the gap. The CDR3 totals 16 residues. The CDR3 DNA reads as TGTGCCAGCAGTTTAGTGGGGTCGCGCTTCAACACTGAAGCTTTCTTT. Amino acid sequence: CASSLVGSRFNTEAFF.

This rearrangement joins TRBV15 to TRBJ2-1; TRBD1 matches at 7 bases. The CDR3 length is 14 residues. V lost 2 bases and J lost 4; bases outside the gene matches: 2. CDR1 is LNHNV and CDR2 is YYDKDF in the germline V gene (reference sequence). CDR3 nucleotides: TGTGCCACCAGCAGATCGGACAGGTACAATGAGCAGTTCTTC. The encoded protein is CATSRSDRYNEQFF.

This chain joins TRBV5-5 and TRBJ2-7; D not resolved. The CDR3 loop spans 11 amino acids. V lost 2 bases to trimming and J lost 7 bases, with 7 bases between them. Germline assignment: CDR1 SGHKS and CDR2 YYEKEE (reference sequence). The CDR3 nucleotides are TGTGCCAGCAGCTTCGGGTGGGAGCAGTACTTC. Translation: CASSFGWEQYF.

The chain couples TRBV20-1 to TRBJ2-3; 9 nucleotides align to TRBD2. Germline CDR1 reads DFQATT; CDR2 reads SNEGSKA (reference sequence). The CDR3 spans 15 residues. Trimming removed 0 bases from V and 4 bases from J; junction bases left unmatched: 5. DNA of the CDR3: TGCAGTGCTAGAGATCGGGCGGGAGGGCCAGATACGCAGTATTTT. This sequence encodes CSARDRAGGPDTQYF.

The rearrangement joins TRBV28 to TRBJ2-1; 12 bases line up with TRBD2. Germline V gives CDR1 MDHEN, CDR2 SYDVKM. J was trimmed by 8 bases and V by 5 bases; bases with no gene match: 10. This CDR3 is 16 amino acids long. CDR3 bases: TGTGCCAGCAGTCCCTCTAGCGGGAGGGCCATGGATGAGCAGTTCTTC. This gives the protein CASSPSSGRAMDEQFF.

In this sample, this clonotype turned up a few times. The chain links TRBV4-3 to TRBJ2-3; TRBD1 is a possible D gene (5 bases). V was trimmed by 0 bases and J by 4 bases, leaving 14 bases between them. CDR1 is LGHNA and CDR2 is YSLEER in the germline V gene. The CDR3 loop spans 16 amino acids. Here the CDR3 reads CASSQEGAVGSDTQYF. CDR3 nucleotides: TGCGCCAGCAGCCAAGAAGGGGCGGTCGGGTCAGATACGCAGTATTTT.

This clonotype came up a few times. The CDR3 nucleotides read TGTGCCACCAGCACCCCGGGAGTACGCTACGAGCAGTACTTC. It is translated as CATSTPGVRYEQYF. The rearrangement joins TRBV15 to TRBJ2-7, with D possibly matching TRBD2 (6 bases). Trimming stripped 4 bases from V and 3 bases from J, with 13 bases between. CDR1 is LNHNV, CDR2 YYDKDF, per germline (reference sequence). There are 14 residues in the CDR3.

This clonotype was found many times. V and J are TRBV7-2 and TRBJ2-3; D gene uncertain. The germline V gene has CDR1 SGHTA and CDR2 FQGNSA. The V gene lost 5 bases and the J gene lost 2 bases, with 5 bases spanning the gap. This CDR3 spans 12 amino acids. The CDR3 region has the DNA TGTGCCAGCAGCATAGACACAGATACGCAGTATTTT. Translation gives CASSIDTDTQYF.

The rearrangement links TRBV7-2 to TRBJ1-5; possible D gene TRBD1, 5 bases. The CDR3 contains 16 residues. Germline-derived CDR1 and CDR2 are SGHTA and FQGNSA. The V and J ends lost 1 base and 2 bases respectively, with 12 bases between them. CDR3 nucleotide sequence: TGTGCCAGCAGCTTAGTGAGTGGGGCCGGCAATCAGCCCCAGCATTTT. It translates to CASSLVSGAGNQPQHF. Filled out from reference TRBV7-2 and TRBJ1-5, the complete variable domain reads GAGVSQSPSNKVTEKGKDVELRCDPISGHTALYWYRQSLGQGLEFLIYFQGNSAPDKSGLPSDRFSAERTGGSVSTLTIQRTQQEDSAVYLCASSLVSGAGNQPQHFGDGTRLSIL.

The chain employs TRBV10-2 and TRBJ2-7; a possible D gene is TRBD2 (6 bases). The CDR3 covers 14 residues. CDR1 and CDR2 from the germline V gene are WSHSY and SAAADI. Trimming took 6 bases from V and 5 from J, leaving 17 bases between them. The CDR3 reads CASSHRERGHEQYF. CDR3 bases: TGCGCCAGCAGCCACCGGGAGAGGGGTCACGAGCAGTACTTC.

This clonotype was counted between two and nine times. This chain connects TRBV30 to TRBJ2-5; TRBD2 agrees at 8 bases. The CDR3 covers 15 residues. Trimming took 5 bases from V and 2 from J; bases not matched to a gene: 10. Per germline, CDR1 GTSNPN and CDR2 SVGIG (reference sequence). The CDR3 here is CAWAGASGFQETQYF. The CDR3 DNA is TGTGCCTGGGCCGGGGCTAGCGGGTTTCAAGAGACCCAGTACTTC.

This chain connects TRBV7-9 to TRBJ2-7; D call uncertain. V dropped 4 bases and J dropped 5 bases, with 9 bases sitting between them. CDR3 length equals 12 residues. CDR1 is SEHNR, CDR2 FQNEAQ, per germline (reference sequence). CDR3: CASSSQLHEQYF. The DNA of the CDR3 is TGTGCCAGCAGCTCACAACTCCACGAGCAGTACTTC.

This clonotype was detected only a few times. An end of the junction does not agree with germline; a read error may underlie this. The J gene is TRBJ2-5, the V gene TRBV7-2, with 11 bases fitting TRBD2. CDR3 length: 15 amino acids. Per germline, CDR1 SGHTA and CDR2 FQGNSA. The CDR3 here is CASTLTSGSLETQYF. CDR3 nucleotide sequence: TGTGCCAGCACCTTAACTAGCGGGAGCTTGGAGACCCAGTACTTC.

This clonotype was counted a few times. The chain joins TRBV9 to TRBJ2-6; D gene unclear. The CDR3 is made up of 17 amino acids. The V and J ends lost 0 bases and 2 bases respectively, with 12 bases between them. From germline, CDR1 is SGDLS and CDR2 YYNGEE. CDR3 region: CASSVGPAFTGANVLTF. Here the CDR3 DNA reads TGTGCCAGCAGCGTAGGTCCCGCCTTCACTGGGGCCAACGTCCTGACTTTC.

This clonotype came up a few times. This chain connects TRBV3-1 to TRBJ2-2; 10 bases align to TRBD2. The ends lost 1 base at V and 4 bases at J; junction bases unmatched: 3. There are 16 residues in the CDR3. Germline V gene data show CDR1 as LGHDT and CDR2 as YNNKEL (reference sequence). CDR3 in amino acids: CASSQVTSGFTGELFF. The CDR3 DNA sequence: TGTGCCAGCAGCCAAGTGACTAGCGGGTTCACCGGGGAGCTGTTTTTT.

This clonotype was observed at least ten times. The chain uses TRBV27 and TRBJ2-7; D unclear. CDR3 size: 13 residues. Germline-derived CDR1 and CDR2 are MNHEY and SMNVEV (reference sequence). V lost 0 bases to trimming and J lost 3 bases, with 6 bases between them. The CDR3: CASSLSAGYEQYF. The CDR3 bases are TGTGCCAGCAGTTTATCGGCAGGCTACGAGCAGTACTTC.

The chain links TRBV7-9 to TRBJ1-2; 8 positions match TRBD1. CDR3 length: 14 amino acids. Trimming at V came to 5 bases and at J to 4 bases, leaving 6 bases not matched to a gene. Germline assignment: CDR1 SEHNR and CDR2 FQNEAQ (reference sequence). CDR3 protein: CASSNRDRPYGYTF. Written as DNA, the CDR3 is TGTGCCAGCAGCAATCGGGACAGGCCCTATGGCTACACCTTC. The full variable domain, rest sourced from reference TRBV7-9 and TRBJ1-2, is DTGVSQNPRHKITKRGQNVTFRCDPISEHNRLYWYRQTLGQGPEFLTYFQNEAQLEKSRLLSDRFSAERPKGSFSTLEIQRTEQGDSAMYLCASSNRDRPYGYTFGSGTRLTVV.

Regarding this clonotype: With a much larger clone just one base away, this may be a read error. The genes are TRBV5-5 and TRBJ2-7, with D unresolved. Germline V gives CDR1 SGHKS, CDR2 YYEKEE (reference sequence). V lost 3 bases and J 2 bases, leaving 12 bases between the germline ends. The CDR3 runs to 14 residues. The CDR3 region is CASSSLLLTYEQYF. The CDR3 DNA sequence: TGTGCCAGCAGCTCGCTGCTTTTGACCTACGAGCAGTACTTC.

This clonotype was seen a few times. The gene calls are TRBV7-6 and TRBJ1-1; D call uncertain. V was cut by 8 bases and J by 0 bases, with 13 bases left in between. The length of the CDR3 is 14 residues. From germline, CDR1 is SGHVS and CDR2 FNYEAQ. DNA of the CDR3: TGTGCCAGCTTCGATGATTACATGAACACTGAAGCTTTCTTT. This encodes CASFDDYMNTEAFF.

The V and J genes are TRBV2 and TRBJ1-6; D is uncertain. Trimming pared 1 base from V and 7 bases from J, leaving 5 bases between. In germline, CDR1 is SNHLY, CDR2 FYNNEI. The CDR3 is 13 amino acids. The CDR3 nucleotides read TGTGCCAGCAGTGAAGACAGAAATTCACCCCTCCACTTT. Residues: CASSEDRNSPLHF.

This clonotype has a count of ten or more. The V and J genes are TRBV12-3 or TRBV12-4 and TRBJ2-5, with D maybe TRBD1 (5 bases). The ends were cut back, 1 base at V and 5 bases at J, with 17 bases in the middle. This CDR3 contains 16 residues. CDR3 in amino acids: CASSLVRPWGPETQYF. As DNA, the CDR3 is TGTGCCAGCAGTTTAGTTCGTCCATGGGGCCCGGAGACCCAGTACTTC.

The chain has TRBV29-1 and TRBJ2-5, with 8 nucleotides matching TRBD1. Germline V gene data show CDR1 as SQVTM and CDR2 as ANQGSEA. CDR3 length: 14 amino acids. Trimming took 3 bases from V and 5 from J; bases not matched to a gene: 8. This CDR3 is CSVDGQGGEETQYF. The CDR3 DNA reads as TGCAGCGTTGACGGACAGGGAGGTGAGGAGACCCAGTACTTC.

The V and J genes are TRBV20-1 and TRBJ2-5; a possible D gene is TRBD2 (7 bases). The germline gives CDR1 DFQATT, CDR2 SNEGSKA (reference sequence). The ends were cut back, 0 bases at V and 0 bases at J, with 11 bases in the middle. The CDR3 contains 15 residues. Here the CDR3 DNA reads TGCAGTGCTAGAGATGACGGGGGGCACCAAGAGACCCAGTACTTC. Translated: CSARDDGGHQETQYF.

The chain joins TRBV2 to TRBJ2-2, with D possibly matching TRBD1 (6 bases). This CDR3 has 16 residues. Germline V CDR1 and CDR2: SNHLY, FYNNEI. V lost 4 bases to trimming and J lost 2 bases, with 14 bases between them. The chain's CDR3 is CASSVDSPDNTGELFF. The CDR3 DNA reads TGTGCCAGCAGTGTGGACAGCCCTGATAACACCGGGGAGCTGTTTTTT.

This clonotype was observed a few times. V and J are TRBV5-6 and TRBJ2-3; D unclear. Germline CDR1 is SGHDT and CDR2 is YYEEEE. Between the trimmed V and J ends, which lost 4 bases and 0 bases, there was a span of 6 bases. The CDR3 covers 13 residues. The CDR3 DNA reads TGTGCCAGCAGCAAACAGAGCACAGATACGCAGTATTTT. Protein sequence: CASSKQSTDTQYF.

The V call is TRBV12-5, the J call TRBJ2-2, with D perhaps assigned TRBD1 or TRBD2 (5 bases each). From germline, CDR1 is LGHNT and CDR2 FRNRAP. This CDR3 has 15 amino acids. The V and J ends lost 4 bases and 6 bases respectively, with 15 bases between them. The DNA of the CDR3 is TGTGCTAGTGGTTCCGGGGACGGCCGAGCCGGGGAGCTGTTTTTT. It is translated as CASGSGDGRAGELFF.